This is a list of T cell receptor beta chains from one sample in a study of cytomegalovirus exposure and HLA in healthy donors. Assay: immunoSEQ multiplex PCR; the TCRdb copy retains only in-frame clones and omits some. The table lists approximately 120,000 clones, about 81% of them singletons. What was sequenced was PBMCs. The receptors were sampled from a woman between 45 and 65 years old in good health and CMV-seropositive. CDR3s include the opening cysteine and the closing phenylalanine or tryptophan. The D gene is left open where the match is weak. Expanded clones are given a class, and other clones once, few, many or no size at all.

clone_size | j_call | d_call | v_call | cdr3_aa | cdr3_nt
once | TRBJ2-3 | TRBD2 | TRBV29-1 | CSVEDYPSGSTDTQYF | TGCAGCGTTGAAGATTATCCTAGCGGGAGCACAGATACGCAGTATTTT
NA | TRBJ2-3 | TRBD2 | TRBV2 | CASSELGLAGMDTQYF | TGTGCCAGCAGTGAACTCGGACTAGCGGGAATGGATACGCAGTATTTT
NA | TRBJ2-5 | TRBD1 | TRBV30 | CAWSVTGVETQYF | TGTGCCTGGAGCGTAACAGGGGTTGAGACCCAGTACTTC
NA | TRBJ2-7 | TRBD2 | TRBV4-2 | CASSQHGTSGSYEQYF | TGTGCCAGCAGCCAACACGGGACTAGCGGCTCCTACGAGCAGTACTTC
NA | TRBJ2-7 | TRBD2 | TRBV6-6 | CASNLAGGPSYEQYF | TGTGCCAGCAATCTAGCGGGGGGGCCCTCCTACGAGCAGTACTTC
once | TRBJ1-2 | TRBD1 | TRBV27 | CASSSGQSRGGYTF | TGTGCCAGCAGTTCGGGACAGTCCAGGGGTGGCTACACCTTC
NA | TRBJ2-1 | TRBD2 | TRBV27 | CASSLASGNYNEQFF | TGTGCCAGCAGTTTGGCTAGCGGGAACTACAATGAGCAGTTCTTC
NA | TRBJ1-5 | TRBD1 | TRBV6-5 | CASSRGQGAGQPQHF | TGTGCCAGCAGTCGGGGACAGGGGGCAGGACAGCCCCAGCATTTT
few | TRBJ1-2 | NA | TRBV30 | CAWSSTGPGGYTF | TGTGCCTGGAGTTCCACAGGGCCCGGTGGCTACACCTTC
once | TRBJ1-1 | NA | TRBV5-1 | CASSLAGGKKAFF | TGCGCCAGCAGCTTGGCTGGGGGCAAGAAAGCTTTCTTT
NA | TRBJ2-7 | NA | TRBV5-4 | CASSFLDREPRYEQYF | TGTGCCAGCAGCTTCCTTGACCGGGAACCCCGCTACGAGCAGTACTTC
once | TRBJ1-6 | NA | TRBV30 | CAWSTMGGINSPLHF | TGTGCCTGGAGCACAATGGGAGGGATCAATTCACCCCTCCACTTT
NA | TRBJ2-5 | TRBD1 | TRBV9 | CASSGGQGAGETQYF | TGTGCCAGCAGCGGGGGACAGGGGGCAGGAGAGACCCAGTACTTC
NA | TRBJ1-1 | TRBD1 | TRBV7-3 | CASSRDRGDTEAFF | TGTGCCAGCAGCCGGGACAGGGGGGACACTGAAGCTTTCTTT
NA | TRBJ2-3 | TRBD1 | TRBV9 | CASSPRTGVDTQYF | TGTGCCAGCAGCCCCCGGACAGGGGTGGATACGCAGTATTTT
NA | TRBJ2-6 | TRBD1 | TRBV7-3 | CASMGQGMAGANVLTF | TGTGCCAGCATGGGACAGGGGATGGCTGGGGCCAACGTCCTGACTTTC
NA | TRBJ2-2 | NA | TRBV30 | CAWKGTFDTGELFF | TGTGCCTGGAAAGGGACTTTTGACACCGGGGAGCTGTTTTTT
few | TRBJ2-1 | TRBD1 | TRBV7-2 | CASSLGGTEYNEQFF | TGTGCCAGCAGCTTAGGTGGGACAGAGTACAATGAGCAGTTCTTC
NA | TRBJ2-2 | TRBD1 | TRBV30 | CAWMRQAWDREAYTGELFF | TGTGCCTGGATGAGACAAGCGTGGGACAGGGAAGCGTACACCGGGGAGCTGTTTTTT
few | TRBJ2-7 | TRBD1 | TRBV7-8 | CASSEYQGAYEQYF | TGTGCCAGCAGCGAATACCAGGGGGCCTACGAGCAGTACTTC
NA | TRBJ2-3 | NA | TRBV30 | CAWTWTVGTDTQYF | TGTGCCTGGACCTGGACAGTCGGCACAGATACGCAGTATTTT
few | TRBJ2-7 | TRBD2 | TRBV5-1 | CASSLPEQDSGGAVNEQYF | TGCGCCAGCAGCTTGCCCGAACAGGATAGCGGGGGGGCCGTCAACGAGCAGTACTTC
NA | TRBJ1-1 | NA | TRBV5-1 | CASSRGQTNTEAFF | TGCGCCAGCAGCCGGGGACAAACGAACACTGAAGCTTTCTTT
NA | TRBJ2-1 | NA | TRBV11-2 | CASSAWTNDGEQFF | TGTGCCAGCAGCGCATGGACTAATGACGGTGAGCAGTTCTTC
NA | TRBJ1-2 | NA | TRBV15 | CATSRAQAYWNYGYTF | TGTGCCACCAGCAGAGCGCAGGCGTATTGGAACTATGGCTACACCTTC
NA | TRBJ2-4 | TRBD2 | TRBV6-5 | CASSYSTSSIQYF | TGTGCCAGCAGTTACTCGACTAGCTCCATTCAGTACTTC
NA | TRBJ2-2 | TRBD2 | TRBV9 | CASSALAGGTGELFF | TGTGCCAGCAGCGCTCTAGCGGGGGGGACCGGGGAGCTGTTTTTT
NA | TRBJ1-2 | TRBD1 | TRBV7-9 | CASSLGQGIAGYTF | TGTGCCAGCAGCTTGGGACAGGGAATCGCTGGCTACACCTTC
NA | TRBJ2-1 | TRBD2 | TRBV5-1 | CASSLLASGDREQFF | TGCGCCAGCAGCTTGCTGGCTAGCGGGGATCGCGAGCAGTTCTTC
NA | TRBJ2-1 | TRBD1 | TRBV7-8 | CASSPYRGGSYNEQFF | TGTGCCAGCAGCCCCTACAGGGGTGGGTCCTACAATGAGCAGTTCTTC
NA | TRBJ2-7 | NA | TRBV4-3 | CASSQTTSSYEQYF | TGCGCCAGCAGCCAGACAACCAGCTCCTACGAGCAGTACTTC
once | TRBJ1-5 | NA | TRBV2 | CASRQSSSSNQPQHF | TGTGCCAGCAGGCAGTCCTCATCCTCCAATCAGCCCCAGCATTTT
NA | TRBJ2-3 | NA | TRBV11-3 | CASSPGRVGHHNTDTQYF | TGTGCCAGCAGCCCCGGTCGTGTGGGGCACCACAACACAGATACGCAGTATTTT
NA | TRBJ1-1 | NA | TRBV30 | CAWISSRSSLGAFF | TGTGCCTGGATTTCAAGCAGATCCAGCTTGGGCGCTTTCTTT
NA | TRBJ2-5 | TRBD2 | TRBV9 | CASSLGTSGGAGETQYF | TGTGCCAGCAGCCTGGGGACTAGCGGGGGGGCCGGGGAGACCCAGTACTTC
NA | TRBJ2-1 | NA | TRBV11-2 | CASSLAGYYNEQFF | TGTGCCAGCAGCTTAGCGGGGTACTACAATGAGCAGTTCTTC
many | TRBJ2-1 | TRBD2 | TRBV5-1 | CASSLTSGRALSEQFF | TGCGCCAGCAGCTTGACTAGCGGGAGGGCCTTGTCTGAGCAGTTCTTC